The 21 T cell receptor beta chains in this list originate from one sample, sequenced in a study of blood T cell repertoires in COVID-19. Using immunoSEQ multiplex PCR, the repertoire was profiled, and TCRdb retains in-frame clones only, with some absent. Here the sample spans approximately 140,000 clones, around 90% being singletons. The sample was PBMCs or T cells enriched from blood (not recorded which). The receptors originated from a woman in her forties who had been exposed to COVID-19.

This sequence joins TRBV3-1 (or the pseudogene TRBV3-2) and TRBJ2-1, with 8 bases identical to TRBD2. The ends lost 4 bases at V and 9 bases at J; junction bases unmatched: 2. Germline V lookup: CDR1 LGHDT, CDR2 YNNKEL (reference sequence). The CDR3 spans 12 residues. In DNA form, the CDR3 reads TGTGCCAGCAGCCTCGGGACTAGTGAGCAGTTCTTC. This encodes CASSLGTSEQFF.

This chain connects TRBV29-1 to TRBJ2-6; possible D gene TRBD1, 6 bases. This CDR3 spans 16 amino acids. V gave up 5 bases and J gave up 0 bases, with 14 bases separating them. Germline V gives CDR1 SQVTM, CDR2 ANQGSEA. The DNA for the CDR3 is TGCAGCGTTTGGGACACTGAATTCTCTGGGGCCAACGTCCTGACTTTC. Translated: CSVWDTEFSGANVLTF.

The chain links TRBV12-5 to TRBJ2-5; the D gene is possibly TRBD2 (6 bases). The CDR3 sequence is 16 residues long. Deletions cut 0 bases from V and 3 bases from J, with 14 bases between. The V gene's germline CDR1 is LGHNT and CDR2 FRNRAP. Written as DNA, the CDR3 is TGTGCTAGTGGTTTGGTTAAGGAGGGTTTAGAAGAGACCCAGTACTTC. This translates into CASGLVKEGLEETQYF. Full variable domain (outside the CDR3, taken from reference TRBV12-5 and TRBJ2-5): DARVTQTPRHKVTEMGQEVTMRCQPILGHNTVFWYRQTMMQGLELLAYFRNRAPLDDSGMPKDRFSAEMPDATLATLKIQPSEPRDSAVYFCASGLVKEGLEETQYFGPGTRLLVL.

The rearrangement uses TRBV12-3 or TRBV12-4 and TRBJ2-7; D possibly corresponds to TRBD2 (5 bases). Trimming took off 5 bases at V and 6 bases at J, with 14 bases between the two ends. This CDR3 has 13 amino acids. The CDR3 coding sequence is TGTGCCAGCAGTCAACTAGGATTTGGCGAGCAGTACTTC. Its translation: CASSQLGFGEQYF.

The chain links TRBV2 to TRBJ1-2; the D gene is possibly TRBD1 (6 bases). The germline V and J ends were trimmed by 7 bases and 0 bases, with 18 bases remaining between them. Germline values: CDR1 SNHLY, CDR2 FYNNEI. This CDR3 has 16 amino acids. The CDR3 here is CASTRGGVDSNYGYTF. The DNA for the CDR3 is TGTGCCAGCACTCGGGGGGGCGTGGATTCTAACTATGGCTACACCTTC.

The V and J genes are TRBV4-1 and TRBJ1-2; 7 nucleotides match TRBD1. V shed 2 bases, J shed 4 bases, and the junction held 10 bases outside the gene matches. This CDR3 has 16 residues. The V gene's germline CDR1 is MGHRA and CDR2 YSYEKL. CDR3 protein: CASSQSGTESFYGYTF. DNA for the CDR3: TGCGCCAGCAGCCAATCCGGGACAGAGTCTTTCTATGGCTACACCTTC.

This sequence joins TRBV5-4 and TRBJ2-5, with TRBD1 as a possible D gene (5 bases). The CDR3 totals 13 residues. Germline V lookup: CDR1 SGHNT, CDR2 YYREEE (reference sequence). Trimming stripped 0 bases from V and 3 bases from J, with 6 bases between. The CDR3 bases are TGTGCCAGCAGCTTGGGACAGAAAGAGACCCAGTACTTC. Translation: CASSLGQKETQYF.

The chain couples TRBV7-2 to TRBJ1-4; D remains unclear. The CDR3 has 12 residues. Germline V lookup: CDR1 SGHTA, CDR2 FQGNSA. Trimming removed 8 bases from V and 4 bases from J, with 8 bases in between. CDR3 sequence reads: CASGSYNEKLFF. The CDR3 DNA reads TGTGCCAGCGGCTCGTATAATGAAAAACTGTTTTTT.

This clone appeared once. The genes are TRBV29-1 and TRBJ2-7; D not resolved. Deletions cut 3 bases from V and 6 bases from J, with 12 bases between. The CDR3 contains 12 residues. Germline CDR1 is SQVTM and CDR2 is ANQGSEA. CDR3 loop: CSVDTLGFEQYF. CDR3 sequence (DNA): TGCAGCGTTGACACACTGGGCTTCGAGCAGTACTTC.

In its sample, this clone was seen once. The CDR3 sequence: CASSYLDRFYEQYF. The CDR3 DNA sequence: TGTGCCAGCAGTTACCTAGACAGGTTCTACGAGCAGTACTTC. The chain has TRBV6-6 and TRBJ2-7; D might be TRBD1 (6 bases). V gave up 2 bases and J gave up 3 bases, with 11 bases separating them. Germline loops: CDR1 MNHNY, CDR2 SVGAGI (reference sequence). This CDR3 comprises 14 residues.

This clone was counted between two and nine times. The chain employs TRBV5-1 and TRBJ1-2; D unclear. The V end was cut by 1 base, the J end by 5 bases, with 12 bases between. The CDR3 consists of 14 residues. Germline CDR1 SGHRS, CDR2 YFSETQ. The CDR3 protein is CASSLQFGNYGYTF. In DNA form, the CDR3 reads TGCGCCAGCAGCTTGCAGTTCGGGAATTATGGCTACACCTTC.

A few counts support this clone. V gene TRBV6-4 combines with J gene TRBJ1-2; D is perhaps TRBD1 (5 bases). The germline V gene encodes CDR1 MRHNA and CDR2 SNTAGT. V lost 2 bases to trimming and J lost 6 bases, with 16 bases between them. There are 15 residues in the CDR3. The CDR3 sequence is CASSDEIGGENGYTF. The CDR3 coding sequence is TGTGCCAGCAGTGACGAAATAGGAGGGGAAAATGGCTACACCTTC.

In its sample, this clone was seen once. The chain employs TRBV5-1 and TRBJ1-4, with TRBD1 as a possible D gene (6 bases). Germline loops: CDR1 SGHRS, CDR2 YFSETQ. Trimming left V 4 bases short and J 5 bases short, with 12 bases between. CDR3 size: 14 residues. CDR3 region: CASSRGAMNEKLFF. As DNA, the CDR3 is TGCGCCAGCAGCCGGGGGGCGATGAATGAAAAACTGTTTTTT.

The chain combines TRBV27 with TRBJ1-2; the D gene is possibly TRBD1 (6 bases). The germline V and J ends were trimmed by 5 bases and 3 bases, with 16 bases remaining between them. The germline gives CDR1 MNHEY, CDR2 SMNVEV (reference sequence). The CDR3 sequence is 15 residues long. The CDR3 DNA is TGTGCCAGCAGTCTCACCCCCAGGGGTGACTATGGCTACACCTTC. Translating it yields CASSLTPRGDYGYTF.

The J gene is TRBJ2-2, the V gene TRBV6-4, with 8 nucleotides matching TRBD1. The germline CDR1 and CDR2 sequences are MRHNA and SNTAGT. The trim removed 4 bases at V and 5 bases at J, leaving 6 bases unmatched. The CDR3 spans 15 residues. CDR3 protein: CASSVETGVTGELFF. For the CDR3, the DNA is TGTGCCAGCAGTGTGGAGACAGGGGTTACCGGGGAGCTGTTTTTT.

This clone was detected once. The chain couples TRBV4-3 to TRBJ2-7; TRBD2 matches 8 bases. The CDR3 loop spans 15 amino acids. CDR1 and CDR2 from the germline V gene are LGHNA and YSLEER. J gave up 5 bases and V 0 bases, and 6 bases lay outside the gene matches. The CDR3 DNA is TGCGCCAGCAGCCAAGATACGGGAGGGCCGAACGAGCAGTACTTC. Translated, it gives CASSQDTGGPNEQYF.

This chain joins TRBV6-2 or TRBV6-3 and TRBJ2-1; no definite D call. The germline gives CDR1 MNHEY, CDR2 SVGEGT. The CDR3 runs 14 residues. With 4 bases removed from V and 6 bases from J, the gap between germline ends came to 13 bases. CDR3 in amino acids: CASSWSRNPNEQFF. The CDR3 DNA reads TGTGCCAGCAGTTGGTCCAGGAACCCCAATGAGCAGTTCTTC.

J is TRBJ2-2 and V is TRBV4-1, with D perhaps TRBD1 (7 bases). V was trimmed by 2 bases and J by 5 bases, leaving 15 bases between them. There are 16 residues in the CDR3. Per the germline V gene, CDR1 is MGHRA and CDR2 is YSYEKL. The CDR3 here is CASSQREQGRTGELFF. In DNA, the CDR3 is TGCGCCAGCAGCCAAAGGGAACAGGGGAGGACCGGGGAGCTGTTTTTT.

The chain recombines TRBV11-3 with TRBJ2-1; 8 bases are a match to TRBD2. V shed 1 base, J shed 2 bases, and the junction held 7 bases outside the gene matches. CDR1 and CDR2 from the germline V gene are SGHNT and YENEEA. CDR3 length: 17 amino acids. This CDR3 reads CASSLGSRGGPYNEQFF. The CDR3 DNA follows: TGTGCCAGCAGCTTAGGGAGTCGGGGGGGTCCCTACAATGAGCAGTTCTTC.

The chain couples TRBV5-1 to TRBJ2-2; D gene ambiguous. With 9 bases removed from V and 0 bases from J, the gap between germline ends came to 15 bases. CDR1 SGHRS and CDR2 YFSETQ come from the germline V gene. The CDR3 length is 15 residues. In DNA, the CDR3 is TGCGCCACGGGTCGAGCAAACGCGAACACCGGGGAGCTGTTTTTT. It translates to CATGRANANTGELFF.

The chain links TRBV19 to TRBJ1-6, with D possibly matching TRBD1 (5 bases). Germline V gene lookup returns CDR1 LNHDA and CDR2 SQIVND (reference sequence). V gave up 6 bases and J gave up 7 bases, with 10 bases separating them. The CDR3 is 13 residues long. CDR3 coding DNA: TGTGCCAGTAGCACCGGACAAAATTCACCCCTCCACTTT. It yields the protein CASSTGQNSPLHF.